This TCR beta chain was recorded in a study of T cell repertoires in cytomegalovirus infection. Study-level information: Both a matching HLA type and CMV infection were indicated by public TCR beta signatures.

This clonotype was recorded a few times. The germline CDR1 and CDR2 sequences are SGHVS and FNYEAQ. J lost 4 bases, V lost 2 bases, and 3 bases had no gene match. The CDR3 is 15 amino acids. A single record per CDR3 protein comes from TCRdb applying MiXCR to the reads. The data hold approximately 500,000 distinct CDR3 sequences, with more than 15% observed a single time. The specimen sequenced was CD8+ T cells from PBMCs. The origin of this receptor is a human donor in good health (CMV status not recorded). Some clones in this sample may be carry-over from other donors' samples. The chain carries TRBV7-6 and TRBJ2-2, with TRBD1 matching over 8 bases. The CDR3 region has the DNA TGTGCCAGCAGCTTACAGGGGGCGAGCACCGGGGAGCTGTTTTTT. Residues: CASSLQGASTGELFF.